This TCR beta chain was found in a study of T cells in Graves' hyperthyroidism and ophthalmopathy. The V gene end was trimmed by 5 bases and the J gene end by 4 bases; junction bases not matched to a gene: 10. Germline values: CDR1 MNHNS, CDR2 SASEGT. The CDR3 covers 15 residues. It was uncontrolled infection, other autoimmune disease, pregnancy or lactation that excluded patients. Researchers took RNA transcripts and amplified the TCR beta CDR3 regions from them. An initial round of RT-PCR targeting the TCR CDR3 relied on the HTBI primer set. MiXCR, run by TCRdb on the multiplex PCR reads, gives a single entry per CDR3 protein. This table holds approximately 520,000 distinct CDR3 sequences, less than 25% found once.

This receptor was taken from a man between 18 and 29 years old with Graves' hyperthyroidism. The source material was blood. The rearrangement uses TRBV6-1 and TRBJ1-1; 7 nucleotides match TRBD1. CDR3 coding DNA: TGTGCCAGCAGTCCGGGACAGTACAGCCTCACTGAAGCTTTCTTT. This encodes CASSPGQYSLTEAFF.